Listed below are T cell receptor beta chains from one sample, sequenced in a study of long-term antiretroviral therapy in people with HIV. The method was immunoSEQ multiplex PCR; TCRdb's version includes in-frame clones alone and lacks a portion of them. This table holds some 25,000 clones, about 79% found once. The sequenced sample was unsorted PBMCs, obtained 0.7 years before starting antiretroviral therapy. These receptors came from a man younger than 40 with HIV. Each CDR3 is given with its conserved first and last residue. A D gene is named only where the DNA matches it firmly. Size values are once, few and many counts, or a class for expanded clones, and some rows have none.

abundance: NA; v_gene: TRBV4-1; j_gene: TRBJ2-1; d_gene: TRBD1; CDR3aa: CASSQVTGQGYTEQFF; CDR3nt: TGCGCCAGCAGCCAAGTGACAGGGCAAGGGTACACTGAGCAGTTCTTC
abundance: few; v_gene: TRBV5-1; j_gene: TRBJ2-7; d_gene: NA; CDR3aa: CASSLAGSYEQYF; CDR3nt: TGCGCCAGCAGCTTGGCCGGGTCCTACGAGCAGTACTTC
abundance: NA; v_gene: TRBV7-8; j_gene: TRBJ1-1; d_gene: NA; CDR3aa: CASSRPGKADTEAFF; CDR3nt: TGTGCCAGCAGCCGCCCCGGCAAGGCCGACACTGAAGCTTTCTTT
abundance: NA; v_gene: TRBV18; j_gene: TRBJ2-7; d_gene: NA; CDR3aa: CASSPAQLLYEQYF; CDR3nt: TGTGCCAGCTCACCGGCGCAGCTGCTCTACGAGCAGTACTTC
abundance: NA; v_gene: TRBV18; j_gene: TRBJ2-5; d_gene: NA; CDR3aa: CASSPRDPETQYF; CDR3nt: TGTGCCAGCTCACCCCGGGATCCAGAGACCCAGTACTTC
abundance: NA; v_gene: TRBV6-5; j_gene: TRBJ1-2; d_gene: TRBD1; CDR3aa: CASRTGDGYTF; CDR3nt: TGTGCCAGCAGGACAGGGGATGGCTACACCTTC
abundance: NA; v_gene: TRBV30; j_gene: TRBJ1-3; d_gene: NA; CDR3aa: CAWSVTRFSGNTIYF; CDR3nt: TGTGCCTGGAGTGTTACCCGTTTTAGTGGAAACACCATATATTTT
abundance: NA; v_gene: TRBV5-1; j_gene: TRBJ2-3; d_gene: NA; CDR3aa: CASSPGPGARGDTQYF; CDR3nt: TGCGCCAGCAGCCCCGGTCCAGGGGCCCGGGGGGATACGCAGTATTTT
abundance: NA; v_gene: TRBV6-6; j_gene: TRBJ1-5; d_gene: NA; CDR3aa: CASSSGMVQPQHF; CDR3nt: TGTGCCAGCAGTTCAGGGATGGTGCAGCCCCAGCATTTT
abundance: NA; v_gene: TRBV5-4; j_gene: TRBJ2-1; d_gene: NA; CDR3aa: CASSSDAYNEQFF; CDR3nt: TGTGCCAGCAGCTCGGACGCCTACAATGAGCAGTTCTTC
abundance: NA; v_gene: TRBV11-2; j_gene: TRBJ1-2; d_gene: NA; CDR3aa: CASSNNYGYTF; CDR3nt: TGTGCCAGCAGCAATAACTATGGCTACACCTTC
abundance: NA; v_gene: TRBV6-6; j_gene: TRBJ2-2; d_gene: TRBD1; CDR3aa: CASSFTGQKNTGELFF; CDR3nt: TGTGCCAGCAGTTTCACGGGACAGAAAAACACCGGGGAGCTGTTTTTT
abundance: NA; v_gene: TRBV27; j_gene: TRBJ1-4; d_gene: NA; CDR3aa: CASRPGQTNEKLFF; CDR3nt: TGTGCCAGCAGGCCGGGACAAACTAATGAAAAACTGTTTTTT
abundance: NA; v_gene: TRBV29-1; j_gene: TRBJ2-1; d_gene: NA; CDR3aa: CSVEGTGFRGDNEQFF; CDR3nt: TGCAGCGTTGAAGGCACGGGCTTTCGAGGGGACAATGAGCAGTTCTTC
abundance: NA; v_gene: TRBV25-1; j_gene: TRBJ2-3; d_gene: NA; CDR3aa: CASTPNGASGTDTQYF; CDR3nt: TGTGCCAGCACCCCCAACGGGGCTAGCGGCACAGATACGCAGTATTTT
abundance: NA; v_gene: TRBV14; j_gene: TRBJ1-2; d_gene: NA; CDR3aa: CASSQVDGGRGYGYTF; CDR3nt: TGTGCCAGCAGCCAAGTCGACGGGGGCAGGGGCTATGGCTACACCTTC
abundance: NA; v_gene: TRBV12-2; j_gene: TRBJ2-7; d_gene: NA; CDR3aa: CASRLADSYYEQYF; CDR3nt: TGTGCAAGTCGCTTAGCGGACAGCTACTACGAGCAGTACTTC
abundance: NA; v_gene: TRBV9; j_gene: TRBJ1-3; d_gene: NA; CDR3aa: CASSVDGSGNTIYF; CDR3nt: TGTGCCAGCAGCGTAGACGGCTCTGGAAACACCATATATTTT
abundance: once; v_gene: TRBV28; j_gene: TRBJ1-4; d_gene: TRBD1; CDR3aa: CASSSRTQGAEGKLFF; CDR3nt: TGTGCCAGCAGTTCCAGGACACAGGGGGCGGAAGGAAAACTGTTTTTT
abundance: NA; v_gene: TRBV2; j_gene: TRBJ2-5; d_gene: NA; CDR3aa: CASSEAMGGQETQYF; CDR3nt: TGTGCCAGCAGTGAAGCGATGGGCGGGCAAGAGACCCAGTACTTC
abundance: NA; v_gene: TRBV27; j_gene: TRBJ1-1; d_gene: TRBD1; CDR3aa: CASSLWSGGLFGTEAFF; CDR3nt: TGTGCCAGCAGTTTATGGTCAGGGGGCTTATTTGGCACTGAAGCTTTCTTT
abundance: NA; v_gene: TRBV7-2; j_gene: TRBJ2-7; d_gene: NA; CDR3aa: CASTHSAGSYEQYF; CDR3nt: TGTGCCAGCACCCATTCGGCAGGGTCCTACGAGCAGTACTTC
abundance: NA; v_gene: TRBV5-1; j_gene: TRBJ2-3; d_gene: NA; CDR3aa: CASSLGPVRDTQYF; CDR3nt: TGCGCCAGCAGCTTGGGTCCGGTAAGAGATACGCAGTATTTT
abundance: NA; v_gene: TRBV27; j_gene: TRBJ1-2; d_gene: NA; CDR3aa: CASSPSGGHYGYTF; CDR3nt: TGTGCCAGCAGTCCCTCCGGGGGGCACTATGGCTACACCTTC
abundance: NA; v_gene: TRBV29-1; j_gene: TRBJ1-4; d_gene: NA; CDR3aa: CSVASGVGEKLFF; CDR3nt: TGCAGCGTTGCTTCGGGTGTAGGTGAAAAACTGTTTTTT
abundance: few; v_gene: TRBV7-2; j_gene: TRBJ1-2; d_gene: NA; CDR3aa: CASSLAGGAYGYTF; CDR3nt: TGTGCCAGCAGCTTAGCAGGGGGGGCTTACGGCTACACCTTC
abundance: NA; v_gene: TRBV5-4; j_gene: TRBJ1-6; d_gene: NA; CDR3aa: CASSLGQRGDSPLHF; CDR3nt: TGTGCCAGCAGCCTCGGACAACGAGGGGATTCACCCCTCCACTTT
abundance: NA; v_gene: TRBV5-1; j_gene: TRBJ1-4; d_gene: NA; CDR3aa: CASSLAGTWRNEKLFF; CDR3nt: TGCGCCAGCAGCTTGGCGGGGACATGGAGGAATGAAAAACTGTTTTTT
abundance: NA; v_gene: TRBV4-3; j_gene: TRBJ2-3; d_gene: TRBD2; CDR3aa: CASSPSLAGRGDTQYF; CDR3nt: TGCGCCAGCAGCCCTTCACTAGCGGGAAGGGGGGATACGCAGTATTTT
abundance: NA; v_gene: TRBV6-1; j_gene: TRBJ1-1; d_gene: NA; CDR3aa: CASSGSEAFF; CDR3nt: TGTGCCAGCAGTGGGTCTGAAGCTTTCTTT
abundance: NA; v_gene: TRBV7-8; j_gene: TRBJ2-5; d_gene: NA; CDR3aa: CASSWTEETQYF; CDR3nt: TGTGCCAGCAGCTGGACAGAAGAGACCCAGTACTTC
abundance: once; v_gene: TRBV10-3; j_gene: TRBJ2-1; d_gene: NA; CDR3aa: CAIRPAEPYNEQFF; CDR3nt: TGTGCCATCAGGCCAGCGGAGCCCTACAATGAGCAGTTCTTC
abundance: NA; v_gene: TRBV28; j_gene: TRBJ1-2; d_gene: TRBD1; CDR3aa: CASSPPGLGQGAYGYTF; CDR3nt: TGTGCCAGCAGTCCACCGGGCCTCGGACAGGGGGCCTATGGCTACACCTTC
abundance: NA; v_gene: TRBV5-1; j_gene: TRBJ2-1; d_gene: TRBD2; CDR3aa: CASSYPTSGHNEQFF; CDR3nt: TGCGCCAGCAGCTACCCGACTAGCGGTCACAATGAGCAGTTCTTC
abundance: NA; v_gene: TRBV5-5; j_gene: TRBJ2-5; d_gene: NA; CDR3aa: CASSAGRDGEQYF; CDR3nt: TGTGCCAGCAGCGCTGGCAGGGATGGTGAGCAGTACTTC
abundance: NA; v_gene: TRBV2; j_gene: TRBJ2-4; d_gene: TRBD1; CDR3aa: CASSVQQGWAKNIQYF; CDR3nt: TGTGCCAGCAGTGTCCAACAGGGGTGGGCCAAAAACATTCAGTACTTC
abundance: NA; v_gene: TRBV29-1; j_gene: TRBJ2-1; d_gene: TRBD2; CDR3aa: CSVEDLGASGRRVNEQFF; CDR3nt: TGCAGCGTTGAAGATCTAGGGGCTAGCGGGAGAAGGGTTAATGAGCAGTTCTTC
abundance: NA; v_gene: TRBV30; j_gene: TRBJ2-2; d_gene: TRBD2; CDR3aa: CAWSGDGWTSGGASDTGELFF; CDR3nt: TGTGCCTGGAGTGGGGACGGTTGGACTAGCGGGGGGGCATCAGATACCGGGGAGCTGTTTTTT
abundance: once; v_gene: TRBV14; j_gene: TRBJ2-7; d_gene: NA; CDR3aa: CASSPDWSGKRGPDEQYF; CDR3nt: TGTGCCAGCAGCCCCGATTGGAGCGGAAAAAGGGGTCCGGACGAGCAGTACTTC
abundance: NA; v_gene: TRBV7-8; j_gene: TRBJ2-2; d_gene: TRBD1; CDR3aa: CASSLEDRAGELFF; CDR3nt: TGTGCCAGCAGCTTAGAAGACAGGGCCGGGGAGCTGTTTTTT
abundance: NA; v_gene: TRBV6-5; j_gene: TRBJ1-2; d_gene: NA; CDR3aa: CASTRAGDYYGYTF; CDR3nt: TGTGCCAGCACCCGGGCGGGGGACTACTATGGCTACACCTTC
abundance: NA; v_gene: TRBV6-5; j_gene: TRBJ1-4; d_gene: TRBD1; CDR3aa: CASRRQGAPTEKLFF; CDR3nt: TGTGCCAGCAGGAGACAGGGGGCGCCGACTGAAAAACTGTTTTTT
abundance: NA; v_gene: TRBV28; j_gene: TRBJ2-2; d_gene: NA; CDR3aa: CASSLPTAWYTGELFF; CDR3nt: TGTGCCAGCAGTTTGCCGACAGCATGGTACACCGGGGAGCTGTTTTTT
abundance: once; v_gene: TRBV4-1; j_gene: TRBJ1-3; d_gene: NA; CDR3aa: CASSQAPSGNTIYF; CDR3nt: TGCGCCAGCAGCCAAGCCCCCTCTGGAAACACCATATATTTT
abundance: NA; v_gene: TRBV4-1; j_gene: TRBJ2-6; d_gene: TRBD1; CDR3aa: CASSQADRAGANVLTF; CDR3nt: TGCGCCAGCAGCCAAGCGGACAGGGCTGGGGCCAACGTCCTGACTTTC
abundance: NA; v_gene: TRBV5-1; j_gene: TRBJ2-7; d_gene: NA; CDR3aa: CASSWGDGSYEQYF; CDR3nt: TGCGCCAGCAGCTGGGGGGACGGCTCCTACGAGCAGTACTTC
abundance: once; v_gene: TRBV5-5; j_gene: TRBJ1-1; d_gene: NA; CDR3aa: CASSSLANTEAFF; CDR3nt: TGTGCCAGCAGCTCCCTTGCGAACACTGAAGCTTTCTTT
abundance: NA; v_gene: TRBV5-1; j_gene: TRBJ2-7; d_gene: TRBD2; CDR3aa: CASSRTSGYEQYF; CDR3nt: TGCGCCAGCAGCAGGACTAGCGGCTACGAGCAGTACTTC
abundance: NA; v_gene: TRBV7-3; j_gene: TRBJ2-5; d_gene: TRBD1; CDR3aa: CASSDYRGLQETQYF; CDR3nt: TGTGCCAGCAGCGACTACAGGGGGCTGCAAGAGACCCAGTACTTC
abundance: NA; v_gene: TRBV5-1; j_gene: TRBJ2-2; d_gene: NA; CDR3aa: CASSLGSTNTGELFF; CDR3nt: TGCGCCAGCAGCTTGGGATCTACAAACACCGGGGAGCTGTTTTTT
abundance: once; v_gene: TRBV28; j_gene: TRBJ1-4; d_gene: TRBD1; CDR3aa: CASSSPGQGPATNEKLFF; CDR3nt: TGTGCCAGCAGTTCCCCAGGACAGGGTCCTGCAACTAATGAAAAACTGTTTTTT
abundance: NA; v_gene: TRBV5-1; j_gene: TRBJ2-3; d_gene: NA; CDR3aa: CASSFLARGTDTQYF; CDR3nt: TGCGCCAGCAGCTTCCTAGCGCGCGGCACAGATACGCAGTATTTT
abundance: NA; v_gene: TRBV9; j_gene: TRBJ1-5; d_gene: NA; CDR3aa: CASSVDGESSNQPQHF; CDR3nt: TGTGCCAGCAGCGTAGATGGGGAGTCGAGCAATCAGCCCCAGCATTTT
abundance: few; v_gene: TRBV4-2; j_gene: TRBJ1-4; d_gene: NA; CDR3aa: CASSQAGNEKLFF; CDR3nt: TGTGCCAGCAGCCAAGCGGGAAATGAAAAACTGTTTTTT